The 15 T cell receptor beta chains reported below all come from one sample, sequenced in a study of cytomegalovirus exposure and HLA in healthy donors. Primers for the PCR totalled 60 Vbeta and 13 Jbeta. The method was immunoSEQ multiplex PCR; TCRdb's version includes in-frame clones alone and lacks a portion of them. The profile shows 200,000 to 250,000 clones, under 90% of them singletons. The sequenced material came from PBMCs. These TCRs come from a human donor in good health.

The rearrangement uses TRBV27 and TRBJ2-3, with a weak D call TRBD1 (5 bases). The CDR3 loop spans 15 amino acids. Trimming took off 3 bases at V and 3 bases at J, with 13 bases between the two ends. The germline V gene has CDR1 MNHEY and CDR2 SMNVEV (reference sequence). CDR3 residues: CASSLGQVTTDTQYF. As DNA, the CDR3 is TGTGCCAGCAGTTTGGGGCAGGTAACAACAGATACGCAGTATTTT.

This chain uses TRBV7-3 with TRBJ2-1; D might be TRBD2 (6 bases). The germline CDR1 and CDR2 sequences are SGHTA and FQGTGA. CDR3 length: 14 residues. V shed 3 bases and J shed 9 bases, with 15 bases lying between them. This CDR3 is CASSFQAGSGEQFF. The CDR3 bases are TGTGCCAGCAGCTTCCAGGCCGGGAGTGGTGAGCAGTTCTTC. Full variable domain (remainder filled in from reference TRBV7-3 and TRBJ2-1): GAGVSQTPSNKVTEKGKYVELRCDPISGHTALYWYRQSLGQGPEFLIYFQGTGAADDSGLPNDRFFAVRPEGSVSTLKIQRTERGDSAVYLCASSFQAGSGEQFFGPGTRLTVL.

The chain combines TRBV6-1 with TRBJ1-1, with D perhaps matching TRBD1 (6 bases). CDR1 is MNHNS, CDR2 SASEGT, per germline. V gave up 6 bases and J gave up 1 base, with 9 bases separating them. The CDR3 sequence is 13 residues long. The CDR3 loop reads CASRMGQNTEAFF. In DNA form, the CDR3 reads TGTGCCAGCAGAATGGGACAGAACACTGAAGCTTTCTTT.

This sequence joins TRBV27 and TRBJ1-3; D ambiguous. The CDR3 extends over 14 amino acids. V was trimmed by 6 bases and J by 2 bases, leaving 11 bases between them. The germline gives CDR1 MNHEY, CDR2 SMNVEV (reference sequence). CDR3 amino acids: CASRRLSPGNTIYF. DNA of the CDR3: TGTGCCAGCAGACGACTTAGTCCTGGAAACACCATATATTTT.

This rearrangement joins TRBV19 to TRBJ2-3; 12 nucleotides agree with TRBD1. From germline, CDR1 is LNHDA and CDR2 SQIVND (reference sequence). J was trimmed by 4 bases and V by 3 bases; bases with no gene match: 2. There are 15 residues in the CDR3. The CDR3 region has the DNA TGTGCCAGTAGTATCGGGACAGGGGGCCCAGATACGCAGTATTTT. Protein product: CASSIGTGGPDTQYF.

The rearrangement links TRBV2 to TRBJ2-7; 12 bases line up with TRBD2. CDR1 is SNHLY, CDR2 FYNNEI, per germline. CDR3 length equals 15 residues. Unmatched junction bases numbered 7, after V lost 8 bases and J lost 2 bases. DNA of the CDR3: TGTGCCAGCCGGACTAGCGGGGCCGGAACCTACGAGCAGTACTTC. Protein: CASRTSGAGTYEQYF.

V and J are TRBV19 and TRBJ2-1; unclear D gene. Per the germline V gene, CDR1 is LNHDA and CDR2 is SQIVND (reference sequence). The CDR3 length is 13 residues. The V gene lost 5 bases and the J gene lost 0 bases, with 5 bases spanning the gap. The CDR3 sequence: CASSPGSYNEQFF. For the CDR3, the DNA is TGTGCCAGTAGTCCCGGCTCCTACAATGAGCAGTTCTTC.

CDR3 amino acids: CASSSGTLDHYEQYF. CDR3 DNA sequence: TGTGCCAGCAGCTCCGGGACACTGGATCACTACGAGCAGTACTTC. V is TRBV7-9 and J is TRBJ2-7, with D possibly TRBD1 on 6 matching bases. V lost 4 bases, J lost 3 bases, and 16 bases lay in between. CDR1 is SEHNR and CDR2 is FQNEAQ in the germline V gene (reference sequence). This CDR3 spans 15 amino acids.

This clone was recorded a few times. The rearrangement uses TRBV7-2 and TRBJ1-5; D is undetermined. The germline V and J ends were trimmed by 5 bases and 0 bases, with 14 bases remaining between them. Germline CDR1 and CDR2: SGHTA and FQGNSA. This CDR3 is 16 amino acids long. The CDR3 nucleotides are TGTGCCAGCAGCCCCGCTGCGTTTTATAGCAATCAGCCCCAGCATTTT. It is translated as CASSPAAFYSNQPQHF.

This clone was counted once. J is TRBJ2-6 and V is TRBV2; 8 positions agree with TRBD1. The CDR3 is made up of 18 amino acids. Germline-derived CDR1 and CDR2 are SNHLY and FYNNEI. V lost 7 bases and J lost 3; bases outside the gene matches: 14. The CDR3: CASIRDKQGAIGANVLTF. Written as DNA, the CDR3 is TGTGCCAGCATACGCGATAAGCAGGGGGCAATTGGGGCCAACGTCCTGACTTTC. The full variable domain, its missing parts supplied by reference TRBV2 and TRBJ2-6, is EPEVTQTPSHQVTQMGQEVILRCVPISNHLYFYWYRQILGQKVEFLVSFYNNEISEKSEIFDDQFSVERPDGSNFTLKIRSTKLEDSAMYFCASIRDKQGAIGANVLTFGAGSRLTVL.

The CDR3 sequence is CASTPLSGRASNEQFF. The DNA of the CDR3 is TGTGCCAGCACTCCCTTAAGCGGGAGGGCTTCTAATGAGCAGTTCTTC. V is TRBV2 and J is TRBJ2-1; 10 nucleotides match TRBD2. Trimming at V came to 7 bases and at J to 7 bases, leaving 13 bases not matched to a gene. The CDR3 contains 16 residues. CDR1 and CDR2 from the germline V gene are SNHLY and FYNNEI.

In regard to this clone: The same CDR3 can be traced to other DNA sequences in this sample. The chain is built from TRBV6-5 and TRBJ2-7; 11 bases match TRBD1. The trim removed 5 bases at V and 4 bases at J, leaving 7 bases unmatched. The germline gives CDR1 MNHEY, CDR2 SVGAGI. The CDR3 is made up of 15 amino acids. The CDR3 protein is CASSIHRDRGYEQYF. The CDR3, as DNA: TGTGCCAGCAGTATACACCGGGACAGGGGGTACGAGCAGTACTTC.

The rearrangement links TRBV5-1 to TRBJ2-1; D ambiguous. Trimming removed 0 bases at V and 3 bases at J, with 13 bases between. Germline assignment: CDR1 SGHRS and CDR2 YFSETQ. The CDR3 contains 16 residues. The DNA of the CDR3 is TGCGCCAGCAGCTTGGTATTAGCCCAGTTCTACAATGAGCAGTTCTTC. Amino acids: CASSLVLAQFYNEQFF.

This chain joins TRBV30 and TRBJ2-7; no firm D call. Germline V gene lookup returns CDR1 GTSNPN and CDR2 SVGIG (reference sequence). V was clipped by 3 bases and J by 2 bases, with 5 bases between them. This CDR3 contains 11 residues. The CDR3 sequence: CAWRSTYEQYF. CDR3 nucleotides: TGTGCCTGGAGGTCTACCTACGAGCAGTACTTC.

The chain carries TRBV12-5 and TRBJ2-7; 10 bases are a match to TRBD1. Losses at the gene ends were 6 bases for V and 2 bases for J; bases not matched to a gene: 7. The CDR3 consists of 15 residues. Looked up from germline, CDR1 is LGHNT and CDR2 is FRNRAP. Written as DNA, the CDR3 is TGTGCTAGTGGCCGGGGACAGGGGAGGGCCTACGAGCAGTACTTC. Translation: CASGRGQGRAYEQYF.